This TCR beta chain was sequenced in a study of spatial heterogeneity in lung cancer. Across the whole study: Sequences of the beta chain were consistently detected in greater numbers than alpha-chain sequences. The library had UMIs, and each TCR and UMI pair averaged more than ten raw reads.

This clonotype was observed at least ten times. Every TCR cDNA molecule bore its own unique molecular identifier. TCRdb re-called the 5' RACE reads with MiXCR, one entry per CDR3 protein. The table records tens of thousands of distinct CDR3 sequences, less than 5.5% of them present only once. After removal of 2 bases from V and 0 bases from J, the junction contained 7 bases not matched to a gene. Germline assignment: CDR1 DFQATT and CDR2 SNEGSKA (reference sequence). The CDR3 spans 15 residues. Described time point: sample taken at primary tumor resection. Frozen PBMC, nontumor lung or tumor provided whole RNA, which was sequenced unsorted. Samples came from some 71 TRACERx patients with untreated early-stage lung cancer.

This specimen was PBMCs, taken at surgery. The TCR sequence derives from a female donor with early-stage non-small cell lung cancer. This chain joins TRBV20-1 and TRBJ2-7, with 7 nucleotides matching TRBD1. In DNA form, the CDR3 reads TGCAGTGCTAGACCCACAGGGGTTCGCTCCTACGAGCAGTACTTC. The encoded protein is CSARPTGVRSYEQYF.